This T cell receptor beta chain was obtained from a study of blood T cells in healthy people across ages. The study's findings and limits: More naive CD4+ cells and higher diversity marked long-lived donors relative to aged donors. Diversity figures based on one million T cells were deemed too low.

This CDR3 is 15 amino acids long. J was trimmed by 2 bases and V by 7 bases; bases with no gene match: 9. With a J-beta primer mix and a sample-barcoded 5' primer, a second PCR ran about 7 to 11 cycles. Unique molecular identifiers of 12 random nucleotides labeled each cDNA. Samples each returned at least 2.5 million CDR3-containing paired-end reads. TCRdb passed the 5' RACE reads through MiXCR, listing each CDR3 protein once. The table includes approximately 690,000 distinct CDR3 sequences, under 65% detected once. This clonotype has a handful of counts. The target antigen is unknown. Sequenced sample: blood. The chain joins TRBV12-3 or TRBV12-4 to TRBJ2-3; 7 bases are shared with TRBD1. The sequence derives from a man between 60 and 70 years old in good health. This CDR3 reads CASTEDRYDTDTQYF. CDR3 nucleotide sequence: TGTGCCAGCACCGAGGACAGGTACGACACAGATACGCAGTATTTT.